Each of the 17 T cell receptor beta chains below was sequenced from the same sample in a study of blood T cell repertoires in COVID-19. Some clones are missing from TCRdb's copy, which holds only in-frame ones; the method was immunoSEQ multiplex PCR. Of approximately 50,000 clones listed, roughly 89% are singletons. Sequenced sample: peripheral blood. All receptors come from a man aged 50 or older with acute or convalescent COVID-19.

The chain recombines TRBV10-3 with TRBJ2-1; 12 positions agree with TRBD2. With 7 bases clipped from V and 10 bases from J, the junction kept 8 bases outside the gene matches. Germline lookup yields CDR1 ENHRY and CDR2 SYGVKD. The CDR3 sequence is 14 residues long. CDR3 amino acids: CAIMASGGDLEQFF. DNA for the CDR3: TGTGCCATCATGGCTAGCGGGGGGGATTTGGAGCAGTTCTTC.

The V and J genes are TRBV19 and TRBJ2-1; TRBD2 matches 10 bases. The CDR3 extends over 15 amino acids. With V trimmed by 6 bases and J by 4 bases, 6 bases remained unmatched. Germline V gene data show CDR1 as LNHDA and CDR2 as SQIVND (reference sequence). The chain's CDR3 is CASRGRLAGYNEQFF. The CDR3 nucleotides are TGTGCCAGTAGGGGCCGACTAGCGGGTTACAATGAGCAGTTCTTC.

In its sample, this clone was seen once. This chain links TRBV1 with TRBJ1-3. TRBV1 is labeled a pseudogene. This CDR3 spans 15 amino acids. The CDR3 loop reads CTSSEGPHSLHTIYF. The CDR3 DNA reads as TGCACCAGCAGCGAAGGCCCCCACTCGTTACACACCATATATTTT.

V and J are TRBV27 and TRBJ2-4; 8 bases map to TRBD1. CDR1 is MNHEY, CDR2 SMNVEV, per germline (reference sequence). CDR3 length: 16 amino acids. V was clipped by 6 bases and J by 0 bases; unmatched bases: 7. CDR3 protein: CASSQIQGEAKNIQYF. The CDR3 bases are TGTGCCAGCAGCCAGATACAGGGGGAAGCCAAAAACATTCAGTACTTC.

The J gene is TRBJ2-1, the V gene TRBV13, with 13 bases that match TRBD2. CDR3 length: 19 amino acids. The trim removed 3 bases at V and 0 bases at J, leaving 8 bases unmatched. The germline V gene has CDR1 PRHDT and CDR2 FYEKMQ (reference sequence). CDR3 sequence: CASSFLTSGGESSYNEQFF. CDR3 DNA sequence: TGTGCCAGCAGCTTTCTTACTAGCGGGGGGGAGAGCTCCTACAATGAGCAGTTCTTC.

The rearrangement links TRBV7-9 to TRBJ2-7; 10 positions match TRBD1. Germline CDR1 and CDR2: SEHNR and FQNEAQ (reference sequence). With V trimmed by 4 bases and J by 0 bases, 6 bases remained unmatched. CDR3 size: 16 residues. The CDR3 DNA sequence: TGTGCCAGCAGCTATGACCGGGACAGGGGCTCCTACGAGCAGTACTTC. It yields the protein CASSYDRDRGSYEQYF.

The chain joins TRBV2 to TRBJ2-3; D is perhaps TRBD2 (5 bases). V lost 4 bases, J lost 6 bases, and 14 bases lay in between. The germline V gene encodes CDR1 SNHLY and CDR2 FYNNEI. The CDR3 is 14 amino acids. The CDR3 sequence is CASSAGIVGDTQYF. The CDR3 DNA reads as TGTGCCAGCAGTGCCGGGATCGTGGGGGATACGCAGTATTTT.

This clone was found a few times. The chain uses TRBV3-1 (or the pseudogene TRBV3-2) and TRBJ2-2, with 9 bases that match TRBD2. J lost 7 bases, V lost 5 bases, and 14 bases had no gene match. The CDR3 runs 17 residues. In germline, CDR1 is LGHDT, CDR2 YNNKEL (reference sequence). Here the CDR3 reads CASSGLRRAGGHGELFF. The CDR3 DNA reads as TGTGCCAGCAGCGGCCTCCGGCGAGCGGGAGGTCACGGGGAGCTGTTTTTT.

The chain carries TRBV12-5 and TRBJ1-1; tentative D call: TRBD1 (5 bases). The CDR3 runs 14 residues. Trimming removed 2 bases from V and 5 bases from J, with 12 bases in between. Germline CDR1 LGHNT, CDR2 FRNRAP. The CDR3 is CASGLSGLGTEAFF. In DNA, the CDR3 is TGTGCTAGTGGTTTGTCAGGGCTGGGTACTGAAGCTTTCTTT.

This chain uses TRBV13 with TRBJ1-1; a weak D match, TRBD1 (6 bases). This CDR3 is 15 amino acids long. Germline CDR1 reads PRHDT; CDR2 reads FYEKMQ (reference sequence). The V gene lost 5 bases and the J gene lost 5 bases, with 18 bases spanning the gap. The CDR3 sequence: CASSPTRGWGTEAFF. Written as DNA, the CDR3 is TGTGCCAGCAGCCCGACCAGGGGTTGGGGGACTGAAGCTTTCTTT. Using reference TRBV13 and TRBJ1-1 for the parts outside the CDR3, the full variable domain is AAGVIQSPRHLIKEKRETATLKCYPIPRHDTVYWYQQGPGQDPQFLISFYEKMQSDKGSIPDRFSAQQFSDYHSELNMSSLELGDSALYFCASSPTRGWGTEAFFGQGTRLTVV.

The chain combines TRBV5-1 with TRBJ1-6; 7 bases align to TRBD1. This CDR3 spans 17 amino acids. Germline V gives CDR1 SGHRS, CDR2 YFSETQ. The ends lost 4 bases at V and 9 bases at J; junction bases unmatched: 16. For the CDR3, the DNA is TGCGCCAGCAGCCTGACCGGGACAGCCGAGCCAGGTTCACCCCTCCACTTT. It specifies CASSLTGTAEPGSPLHF.

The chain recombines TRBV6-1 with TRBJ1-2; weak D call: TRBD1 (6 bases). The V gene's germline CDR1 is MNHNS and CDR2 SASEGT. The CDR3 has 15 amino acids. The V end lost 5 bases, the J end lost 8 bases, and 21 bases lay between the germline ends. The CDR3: CASSPRDNALMGYTF. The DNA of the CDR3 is TGTGCCAGCAGTCCACGGGACAACGCCCTTATGGGCTACACCTTC.

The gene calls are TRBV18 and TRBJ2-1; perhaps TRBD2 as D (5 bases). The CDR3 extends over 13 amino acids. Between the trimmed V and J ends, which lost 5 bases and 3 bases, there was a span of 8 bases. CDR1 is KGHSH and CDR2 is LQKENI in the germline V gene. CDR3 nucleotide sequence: TGTGCCAGCTCAGTCGGGGACTACAATGAGCAGTTCTTC. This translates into CASSVGDYNEQFF.

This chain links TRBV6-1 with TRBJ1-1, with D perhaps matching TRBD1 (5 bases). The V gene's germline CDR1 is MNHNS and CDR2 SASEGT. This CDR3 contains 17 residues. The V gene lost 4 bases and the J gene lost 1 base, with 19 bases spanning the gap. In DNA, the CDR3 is TGTGCCAGCAGTGCCCACGTACTCAGGGCCACGAACACTGAAGCTTTCTTT. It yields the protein CASSAHVLRATNTEAFF.

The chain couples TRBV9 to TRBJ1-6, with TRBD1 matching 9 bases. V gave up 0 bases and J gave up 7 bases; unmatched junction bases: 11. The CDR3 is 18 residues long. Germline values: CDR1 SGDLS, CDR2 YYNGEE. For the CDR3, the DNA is TGTGCCAGCAGCGTAGGCCCCCCAGGGACAGGGTCAAATTCACCCCTCCACTTT. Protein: CASSVGPPGTGSNSPLHF.

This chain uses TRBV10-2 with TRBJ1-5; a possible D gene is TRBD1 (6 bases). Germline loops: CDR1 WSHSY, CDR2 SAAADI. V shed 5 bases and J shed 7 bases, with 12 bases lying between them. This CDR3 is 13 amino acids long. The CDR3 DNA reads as TGCGCCAGCAGTACAGGGAGAGGACAGCCCCAGCATTTT. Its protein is CASSTGRGQPQHF.

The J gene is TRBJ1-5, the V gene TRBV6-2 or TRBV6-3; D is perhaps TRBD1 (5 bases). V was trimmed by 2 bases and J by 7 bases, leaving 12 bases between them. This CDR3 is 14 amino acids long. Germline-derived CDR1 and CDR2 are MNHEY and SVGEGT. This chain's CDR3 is CASSYRQGGQPQHF. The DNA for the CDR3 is TGTGCCAGCAGTTACCGGCAGGGCGGACAGCCCCAGCATTTT.